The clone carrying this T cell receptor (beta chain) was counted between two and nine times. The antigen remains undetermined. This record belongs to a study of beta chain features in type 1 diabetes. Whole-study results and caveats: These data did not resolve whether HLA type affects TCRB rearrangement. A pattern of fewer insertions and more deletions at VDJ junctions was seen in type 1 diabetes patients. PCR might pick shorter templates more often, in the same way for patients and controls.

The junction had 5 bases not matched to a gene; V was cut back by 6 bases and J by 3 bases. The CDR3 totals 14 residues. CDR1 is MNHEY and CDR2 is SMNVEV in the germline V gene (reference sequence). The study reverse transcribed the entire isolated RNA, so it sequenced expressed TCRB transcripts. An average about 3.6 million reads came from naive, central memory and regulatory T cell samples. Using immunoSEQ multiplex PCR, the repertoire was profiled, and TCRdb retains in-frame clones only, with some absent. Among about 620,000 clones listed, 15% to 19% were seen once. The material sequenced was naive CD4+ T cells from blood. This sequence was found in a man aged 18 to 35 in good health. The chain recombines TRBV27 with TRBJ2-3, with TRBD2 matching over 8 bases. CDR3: CASRSGGGTDTQYF. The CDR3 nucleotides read TGTGCCAGCAGGAGCGGGGGCGGGACAGATACGCAGTATTTT.